This T cell receptor (beta chain) originates from a study of identical twins. Germline V gene sequence: CDR1 LGHDT, CDR2 YNNKEL (reference sequence). This CDR3 has 14 amino acids. V gave up 0 bases and J gave up 3 bases, with 9 bases separating them. This clonotype was observed a handful of times. One entry per CDR3 protein results from TCRdb running MiXCR on the 5' RACE reads. The repertoire holds roughly 190,000 distinct CDR3 sequences, about 16% seen once, with 40% in the top ten. Separately, the same data were catalogued under a study of T cells expressing NK-cell markers.

The chain carries TRBV3-1 and TRBJ2-7; TRBD1 is a possible D gene (7 bases). The sample comprised CD8+ T cells sorted from blood. The receptor was derived from a woman under 30 in good health. CDR3 coding DNA: TGTGCCAGCAGCCAAGATCAGGGGGGCTACGAGCAGTACTTC. Translated: CASSQDQGGYEQYF.